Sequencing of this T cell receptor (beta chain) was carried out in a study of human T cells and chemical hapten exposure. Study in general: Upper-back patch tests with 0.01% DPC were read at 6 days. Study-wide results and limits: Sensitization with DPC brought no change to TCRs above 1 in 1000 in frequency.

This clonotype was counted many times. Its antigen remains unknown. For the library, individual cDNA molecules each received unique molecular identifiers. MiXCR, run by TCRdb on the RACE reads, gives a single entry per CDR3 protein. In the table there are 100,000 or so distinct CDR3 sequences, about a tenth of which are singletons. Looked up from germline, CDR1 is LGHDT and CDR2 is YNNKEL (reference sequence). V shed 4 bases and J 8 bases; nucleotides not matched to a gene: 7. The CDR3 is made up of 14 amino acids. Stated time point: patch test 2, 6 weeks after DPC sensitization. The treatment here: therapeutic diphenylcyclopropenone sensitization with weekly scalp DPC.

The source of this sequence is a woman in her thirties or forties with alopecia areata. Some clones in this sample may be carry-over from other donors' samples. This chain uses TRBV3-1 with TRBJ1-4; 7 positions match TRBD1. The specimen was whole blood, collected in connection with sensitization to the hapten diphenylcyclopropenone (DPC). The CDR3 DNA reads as TGTGCCAGCAGCCTGACAGGGAGTGGCGAAAAACTGTTTTTT. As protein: CASSLTGSGEKLFF.